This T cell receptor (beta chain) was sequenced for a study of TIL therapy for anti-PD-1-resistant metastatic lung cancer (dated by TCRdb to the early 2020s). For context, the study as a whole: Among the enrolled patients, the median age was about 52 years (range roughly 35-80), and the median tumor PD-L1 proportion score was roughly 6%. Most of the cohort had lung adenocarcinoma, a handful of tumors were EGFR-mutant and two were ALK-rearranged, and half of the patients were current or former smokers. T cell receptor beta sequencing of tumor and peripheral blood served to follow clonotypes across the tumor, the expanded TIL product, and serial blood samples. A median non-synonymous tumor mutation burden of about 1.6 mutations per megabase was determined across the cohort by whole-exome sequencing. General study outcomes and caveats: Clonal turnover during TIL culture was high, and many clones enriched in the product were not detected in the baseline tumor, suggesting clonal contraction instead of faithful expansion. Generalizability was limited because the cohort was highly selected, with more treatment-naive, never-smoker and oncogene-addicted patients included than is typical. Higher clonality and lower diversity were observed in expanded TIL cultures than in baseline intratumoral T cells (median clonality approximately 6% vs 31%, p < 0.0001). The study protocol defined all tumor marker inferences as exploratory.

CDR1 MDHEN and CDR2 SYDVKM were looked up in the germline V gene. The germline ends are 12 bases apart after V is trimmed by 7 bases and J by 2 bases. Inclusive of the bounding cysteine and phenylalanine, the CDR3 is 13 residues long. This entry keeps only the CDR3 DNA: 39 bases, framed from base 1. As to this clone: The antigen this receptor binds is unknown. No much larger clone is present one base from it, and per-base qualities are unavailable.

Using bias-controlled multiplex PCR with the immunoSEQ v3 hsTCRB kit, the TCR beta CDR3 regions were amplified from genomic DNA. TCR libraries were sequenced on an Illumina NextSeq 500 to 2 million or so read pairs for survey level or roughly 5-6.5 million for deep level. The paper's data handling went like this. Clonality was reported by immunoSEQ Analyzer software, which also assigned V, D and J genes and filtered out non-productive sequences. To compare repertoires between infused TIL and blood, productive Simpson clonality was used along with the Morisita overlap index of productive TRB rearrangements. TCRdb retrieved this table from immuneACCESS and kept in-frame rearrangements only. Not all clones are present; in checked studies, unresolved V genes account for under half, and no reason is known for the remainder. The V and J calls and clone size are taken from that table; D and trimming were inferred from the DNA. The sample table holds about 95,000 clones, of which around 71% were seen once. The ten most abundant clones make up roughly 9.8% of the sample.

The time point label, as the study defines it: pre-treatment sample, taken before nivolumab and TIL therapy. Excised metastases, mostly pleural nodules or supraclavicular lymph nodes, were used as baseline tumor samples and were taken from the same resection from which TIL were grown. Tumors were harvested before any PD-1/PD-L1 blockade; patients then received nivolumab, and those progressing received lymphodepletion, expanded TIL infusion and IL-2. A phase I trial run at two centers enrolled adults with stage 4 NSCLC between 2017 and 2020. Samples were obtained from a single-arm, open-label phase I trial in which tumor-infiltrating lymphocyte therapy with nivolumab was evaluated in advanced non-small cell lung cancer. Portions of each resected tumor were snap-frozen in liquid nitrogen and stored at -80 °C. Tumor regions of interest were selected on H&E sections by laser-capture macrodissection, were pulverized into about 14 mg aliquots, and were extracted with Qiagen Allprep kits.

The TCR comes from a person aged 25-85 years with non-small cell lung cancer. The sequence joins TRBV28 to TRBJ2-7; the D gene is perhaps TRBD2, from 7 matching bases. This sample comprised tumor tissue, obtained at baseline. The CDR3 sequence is CASTRGGAYEQYF. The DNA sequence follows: TGTGCCAGCACCCGAGGGGGGGCCTACGAGCAGTACTTC.